This T cell receptor (beta chain) was observed in a study of blood T cell repertoires in COVID-19. Study-wide context: The study drew acute and convalescent COVID-19 samples from the United States, Italy and Spain.

J lost 4 bases, V lost 8 bases, and 14 bases had no gene match. In germline, CDR1 is LNHDA, CDR2 SQIVND (reference sequence). This CDR3 is 16 amino acids long. The assay was immunoSEQ multiplex PCR, and TCRdb's table has in-frame clones only and misses some. The sample holds 110,000 or so clones, over 80% seen once. Sequencing was done on a sample of peripheral blood. The J gene is TRBJ2-1, the V gene TRBV19; 7 bases are shared with TRBD2. The receptor comes from a woman aged 55-70 years with acute or convalescent COVID-19. The CDR3 spells CASSTLRLAAYNEQFF. As DNA, the CDR3 is TGTGCCAGTTCTACCCTGAGGCTAGCGGCTTACAATGAGCAGTTCTTC. Supplemented by reference TRBV19 and TRBJ2-1, the full variable domain reads DGGITQSPKYLFRKEGQNVTLSCEQNLNHDAMYWYRQDPGQGLRLIYYSQIVNDFQKGDIAEGYSVSREKKESFPLTVTSAQKNPTAFYLCASSTLRLAAYNEQFFGPGTRLTVL.